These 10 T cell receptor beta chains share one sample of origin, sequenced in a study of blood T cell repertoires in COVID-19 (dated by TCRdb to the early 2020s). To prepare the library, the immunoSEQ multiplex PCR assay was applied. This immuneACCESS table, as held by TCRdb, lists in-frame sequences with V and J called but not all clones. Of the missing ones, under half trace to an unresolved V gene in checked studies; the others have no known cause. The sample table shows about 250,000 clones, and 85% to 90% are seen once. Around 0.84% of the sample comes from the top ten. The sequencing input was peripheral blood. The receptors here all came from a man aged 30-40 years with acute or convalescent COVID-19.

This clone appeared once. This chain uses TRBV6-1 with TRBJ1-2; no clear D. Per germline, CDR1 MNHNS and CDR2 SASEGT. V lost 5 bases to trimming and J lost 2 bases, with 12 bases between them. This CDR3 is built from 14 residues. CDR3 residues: CASSYAERNYGYTF. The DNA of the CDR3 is TGTGCCAGCAGTTATGCGGAGCGGAACTATGGCTACACCTTC.

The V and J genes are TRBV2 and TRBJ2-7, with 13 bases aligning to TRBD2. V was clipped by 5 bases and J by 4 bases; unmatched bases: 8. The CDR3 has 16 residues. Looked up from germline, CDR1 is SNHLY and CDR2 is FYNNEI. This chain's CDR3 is CASSPGTSGILYEQYF. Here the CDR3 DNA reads TGTGCCAGCAGTCCCGGGACTAGCGGGATCTTATACGAGCAGTACTTC. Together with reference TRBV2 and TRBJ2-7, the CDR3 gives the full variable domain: EPEVTQTPSHQVTQMGQEVILRCVPISNHLYFYWYRQILGQKVEFLVSFYNNEISEKSEIFDDQFSVERPDGSNFTLKIRSTKLEDSAMYFCASSPGTSGILYEQYFGPGTRLTVT.

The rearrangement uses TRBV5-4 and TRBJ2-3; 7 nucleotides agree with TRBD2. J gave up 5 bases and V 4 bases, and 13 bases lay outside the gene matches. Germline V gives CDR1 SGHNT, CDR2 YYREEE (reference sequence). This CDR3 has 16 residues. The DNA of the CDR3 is TGTGCCAGCAGCCCTTGGATCGGGGGGAGGGAAGATACGCAGTATTTT. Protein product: CASSPWIGGREDTQYF. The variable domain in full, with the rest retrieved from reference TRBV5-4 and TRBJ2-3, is ETGVTQSPTHLIKTRGQQVTLRCSSQSGHNTVSWYQQALGQGPQFIFQYYREEENGRGNFPPRFSGLQFPNYSSELNVNALELDDSALYLCASSPWIGGREDTQYFGPGTRLTVL.

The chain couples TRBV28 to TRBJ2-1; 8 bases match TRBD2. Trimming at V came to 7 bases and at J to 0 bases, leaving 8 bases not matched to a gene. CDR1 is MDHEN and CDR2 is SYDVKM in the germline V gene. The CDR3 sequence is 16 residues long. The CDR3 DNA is TGTGCCAGCACCGAAGGCGGGGGGAGCTCCTACAATGAGCAGTTCTTC. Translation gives CASTEGGGSSYNEQFF.

The CDR3 loop is CASSYGTGLKEKLFF. As DNA, the CDR3 is TGTGCCAGCAGCTACGGGACAGGGCTGAAGGAAAAACTGTTTTTT. The rearrangement links TRBV13 to TRBJ1-4, with 9 bases lining up with TRBD1. There are 15 residues in the CDR3. Germline V lookup: CDR1 PRHDT, CDR2 FYEKMQ (reference sequence). V lost 4 bases and J lost 8; bases outside the gene matches: 8. The full variable domain, with the rest looked up from reference TRBV13 and TRBJ1-4, is AAGVIQSPRHLIKEKRETATLKCYPIPRHDTVYWYQQGPGQDPQFLISFYEKMQSDKGSIPDRFSAQQFSDYHSELNMSSLELGDSALYFCASSYGTGLKEKLFFGSGTQLSVL.

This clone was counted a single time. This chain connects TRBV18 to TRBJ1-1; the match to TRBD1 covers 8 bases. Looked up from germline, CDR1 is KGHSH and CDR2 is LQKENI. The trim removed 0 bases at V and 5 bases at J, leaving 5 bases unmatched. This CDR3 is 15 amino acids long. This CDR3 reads CASSPPTGAGTEAFF. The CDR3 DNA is TGTGCCAGCTCACCACCGACAGGGGCTGGTACTGAAGCTTTCTTT.

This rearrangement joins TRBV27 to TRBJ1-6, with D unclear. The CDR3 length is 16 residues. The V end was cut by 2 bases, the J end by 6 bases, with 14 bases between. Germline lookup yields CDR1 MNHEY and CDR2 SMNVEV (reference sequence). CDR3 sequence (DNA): TGTGCCAGCAGTTTAGAGGGCCCTAGGGCTAATTCACCCCTCCACTTT. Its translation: CASSLEGPRANSPLHF.

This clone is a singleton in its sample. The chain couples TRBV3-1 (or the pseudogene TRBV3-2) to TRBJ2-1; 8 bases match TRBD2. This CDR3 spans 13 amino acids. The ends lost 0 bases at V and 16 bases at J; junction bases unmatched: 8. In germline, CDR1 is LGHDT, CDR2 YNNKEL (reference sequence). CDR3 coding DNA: TGTGCCAGCAGCCAAGATCGACCGGGGGGGCTCTTCTTC. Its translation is CASSQDRPGGLFF.

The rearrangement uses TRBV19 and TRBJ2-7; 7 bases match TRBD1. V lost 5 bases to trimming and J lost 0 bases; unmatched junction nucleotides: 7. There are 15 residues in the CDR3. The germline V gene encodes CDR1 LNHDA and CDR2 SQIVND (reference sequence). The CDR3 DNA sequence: TGTGCCAGTAGTCCGGGGACAGACTTCTCCTACGAGCAGTACTTC. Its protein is CASSPGTDFSYEQYF.

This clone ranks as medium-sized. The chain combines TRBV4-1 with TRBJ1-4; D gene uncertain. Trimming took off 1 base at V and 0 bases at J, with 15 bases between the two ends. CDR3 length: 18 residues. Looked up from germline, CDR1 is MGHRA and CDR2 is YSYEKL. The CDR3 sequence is CASSQVGGIIATNEKLFF. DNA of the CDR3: TGCGCCAGCAGCCAAGTTGGCGGGATAATTGCAACTAATGAAAAACTGTTTTTT.